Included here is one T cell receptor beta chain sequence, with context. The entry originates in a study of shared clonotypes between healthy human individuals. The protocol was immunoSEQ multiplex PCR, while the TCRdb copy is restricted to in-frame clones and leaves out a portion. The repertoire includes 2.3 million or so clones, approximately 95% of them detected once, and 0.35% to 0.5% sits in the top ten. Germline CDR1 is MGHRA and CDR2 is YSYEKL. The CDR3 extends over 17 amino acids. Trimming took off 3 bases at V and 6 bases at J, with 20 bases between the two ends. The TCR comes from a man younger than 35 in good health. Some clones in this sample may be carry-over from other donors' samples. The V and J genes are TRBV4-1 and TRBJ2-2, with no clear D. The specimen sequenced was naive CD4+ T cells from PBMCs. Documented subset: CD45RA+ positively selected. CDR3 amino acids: CASSHPLASGRAGELFF. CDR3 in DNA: TGCGCCAGCAGCCACCCCCTCGCCTCTGGTCGGGCCGGGGAGCTGTTTTTT.